The next 9 T cell receptor beta chains were all read from a single sample in a study of T-cell memory formation after mild COVID-19. TCRdb reprocessed the 5' RACE reads with MiXCR, giving one entry per CDR3 protein. The sample yields hundreds of thousands of distinct CDR3 sequences, 15% to 20% seen once. Sequenced material: PBMCs or a T cell subset sorted from them (not recorded which). The receptors derive from a man aged 18 to 30 who had mild COVID-19 (a few samples of this study predate the infection). Cell type and time point are not known.

The V call is TRBV3-1, the J call TRBJ1-2, with TRBD1 as a possible D gene (5 bases). V lost 3 bases, J lost 1 base, and 15 bases lay in between. The CDR3 has 16 amino acids. Germline CDR1 reads LGHDT; CDR2 reads YNNKEL (reference sequence). CDR3 coding DNA: TGTGCCAGCAGCCAGGTCCGGGGGTCGGGTAACTATGGCTACACCTTC. Protein sequence: CASSQVRGSGNYGYTF.

This clonotype was recorded a few times. This sequence joins TRBV2 and TRBJ2-3; D tentatively reads TRBD1 or TRBD2 (6 bases each). Germline CDR1 reads SNHLY; CDR2 reads FYNNEI. The CDR3 is 14 residues long. The V end was cut by 8 bases, the J end by 1 base, with 13 bases between. The CDR3 bases are TGTGCCAGCGAACGAAGGGGGGGCACAGATACGCAGTATTTT. Its protein is CASERRGGTDTQYF. The full variable domain, in which reference TRBV2 and TRBJ2-3 provide the parts outside the CDR3, is EPEVTQTPSHQVTQMGQEVILRCVPISNHLYFYWYRQILGQKVEFLVSFYNNEISEKSEIFDDQFSVERPDGSNFTLKIRSTKLEDSAMYFCASERRGGTDTQYFGPGTRLTVL.

The CDR3 DNA follows: TGCAGTGCTAGAGGGGCGAGGGATTCACCCCTCCACTTT. Translation gives CSARGARDSPLHF. The J gene is TRBJ1-6, the V gene TRBV20-1, with D uncertain. The CDR3 has 13 amino acids. The V and J ends lost 1 base and 8 bases respectively, with 9 bases between them. Germline V gene lookup returns CDR1 DFQATT and CDR2 SNEGSKA (reference sequence).

This clonotype was counted ten times or more. The chain has TRBV7-2 and TRBJ1-1, with D uncertain. The CDR3 is made up of 16 amino acids. V shed 5 bases and J shed 0 bases, with 16 bases lying between them. Germline V lookup: CDR1 SGHTA, CDR2 FQGNSA. The CDR3 reads CASSPRGTGMNTEAFF. CDR3 bases: TGTGCCAGCAGCCCTCGGGGTACCGGGATGAACACTGAAGCTTTCTTT.

This clonotype was picked up a small number of times. The rearrangement uses TRBV19 and TRBJ2-2; D is perhaps TRBD1 or TRBD2 (6 bases each). V was pared by 7 bases and J by 6 bases, with 18 bases between. The V gene's germline CDR1 is LNHDA and CDR2 SQIVND (reference sequence). The CDR3 is 15 residues long. The DNA of the CDR3 is TGTGCCAGTACCGACTGGGGGGCTAAGGCCGGGGAGCTGTTTTTT. Amino acid sequence: CASTDWGAKAGELFF. Variable domain in full (rest from reference TRBV19 and TRBJ2-2): DGGITQSPKYLFRKEGQNVTLSCEQNLNHDAMYWYRQDPGQGLRLIYYSQIVNDFQKGDIAEGYSVSREKKESFPLTVTSAQKNPTAFYLCASTDWGAKAGELFFGEGSRLTVL.

The J gene is TRBJ2-5, the V gene TRBV5-1, with TRBD1 as a possible D gene (6 bases). In germline, CDR1 is SGHRS, CDR2 YFSETQ. The V end was cut by 2 bases, the J end by 1 base, with 9 bases between. The CDR3 is 14 residues long. The chain's CDR3 is CASSFSGVQETQYF. The CDR3 DNA is TGCGCCAGCAGCTTCTCAGGGGTCCAAGAGACCCAGTACTTC.

V and J are TRBV28 and TRBJ2-7; D might be TRBD1 (5 bases). CDR1 is MDHEN and CDR2 is SYDVKM in the germline V gene. CDR3 length: 12 amino acids. V was shortened by 6 bases and J by 7 bases, with 13 bases between the two germline ends. CDR3 sequence: CASSQQAREQYF. The CDR3 region has the DNA TGTGCCAGCAGCCAACAGGCGCGGGAGCAGTACTTC.

V usage is TRBV6-6 and J usage is TRBJ2-3; D might be TRBD1 or TRBD2, each matching 6 bases. Germline lookup yields CDR1 MNHNY and CDR2 SVGAGI (reference sequence). V lost 2 bases and J lost 6, with 9 bases in between. This CDR3 contains 13 residues. The CDR3 region is CASSYEGGDTQYF. CDR3 nucleotides: TGTGCCAGCAGTTACGAAGGGGGGGATACGCAGTATTTT.

The chain couples TRBV19 to TRBJ1-5; D remains unclear. The germline V gene encodes CDR1 LNHDA and CDR2 SQIVND (reference sequence). The CDR3 spans 13 residues. Trimming stripped 6 bases from V and 7 bases from J, with 13 bases between. CDR3 residues: CASREEWRQPQHF. As DNA, the CDR3 is TGTGCCAGTAGGGAGGAGTGGCGGCAGCCCCAGCATTTT.